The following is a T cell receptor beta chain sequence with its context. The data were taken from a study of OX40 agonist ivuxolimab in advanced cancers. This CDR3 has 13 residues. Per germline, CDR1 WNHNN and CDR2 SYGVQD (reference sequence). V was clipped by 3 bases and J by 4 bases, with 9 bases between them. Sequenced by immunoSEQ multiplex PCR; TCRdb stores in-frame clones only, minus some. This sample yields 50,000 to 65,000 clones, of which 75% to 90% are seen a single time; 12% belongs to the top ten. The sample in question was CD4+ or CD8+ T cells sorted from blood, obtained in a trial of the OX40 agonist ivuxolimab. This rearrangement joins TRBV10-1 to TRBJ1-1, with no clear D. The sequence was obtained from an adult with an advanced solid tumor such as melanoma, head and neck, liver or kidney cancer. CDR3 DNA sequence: TGCGCCAGCAGTGACAGTTGGGGCACTGAAGCTTTCTTT. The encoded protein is CASSDSWGTEAFF.